A selection of T cell receptor beta chains follows, all from one sample in a study of T-cell reconstitution after alpha-beta-depleted transplantation in children. One entry per CDR3 protein, called by TCRdb with MiXCR from the PCR reads. The table includes about 540,000 distinct CDR3 sequences, around 18% detected once. The sequencing here drew on PBMCs from the stem cell graft donor, taken from the stem cell graft. The origin of the receptors is a human donor who donated a stem cell graft to a child with acute lymphoblastic leukemia. CDR3s include the opening cysteine and the closing phenylalanine or tryptophan. Each record gives: CDR3 protein, CDR3 DNA, V gene, D gene, clone size, J gene. The D gene is left open where the match is weak. Rows may omit the clone size; those that give it use once, few, many or a size class.

CDR3 protein: CASSLTGVPQETQYF
CDR3 DNA: TGCGCCAGCAGCTTGACAGGGGTTCCCCAAGAGACCCAGTACTTC
V gene: TRBV5-1
D gene: TRBD1
clone size: few
J gene: TRBJ2-5

CDR3 protein: CASSLLTGRSEQFF
CDR3 DNA: TGTGCCAGCAGTCTACTGACAGGACGTAGTGAGCAGTTCTTC
V gene: TRBV27
D gene: -
clone size: -
J gene: TRBJ2-1

CDR3 protein: CSVPGAGAAFF
CDR3 DNA: TGCAGCGTCCCCGGGGCGGGGGCAGCTTTCTTT
V gene: TRBV29-1
D gene: -
clone size: few
J gene: TRBJ1-1

CDR3 protein: CASSEYPGSDGYTF
CDR3 DNA: TGTGCCAGCAGTGAATATCCAGGGTCGGATGGCTACACCTTC
V gene: TRBV25-1
D gene: -
clone size: -
J gene: TRBJ1-2

CDR3 protein: CATSDPTSGRLQEQFF
CDR3 DNA: TGTGCCACCAGTGACCCGACTAGCGGGAGGCTTCAGGAGCAGTTCTTC
V gene: TRBV24-1
D gene: TRBD2
clone size: few
J gene: TRBJ2-1

CDR3 protein: CATSSGGYEQYF
CDR3 DNA: TGTGCCACCAGCAGCGGGGGCTACGAGCAGTACTTC
V gene: TRBV15
D gene: -
clone size: few
J gene: TRBJ2-7

CDR3 protein: CSATDRAYNEQFF
CDR3 DNA: TGCAGTGCTACGGACAGGGCGTACAATGAGCAGTTCTTC
V gene: TRBV20-1
D gene: TRBD1
clone size: few
J gene: TRBJ2-1

CDR3 protein: CASSLAPGYNEQFF
CDR3 DNA: TGTGCCAGCAGCTTAGCGCCTGGATACAATGAGCAGTTCTTC
V gene: TRBV7-6
D gene: -
clone size: -
J gene: TRBJ2-1

CDR3 protein: CASRAGGLPPNTEAFF
CDR3 DNA: TGTGCCAGTAGGGCAGGGGGCCTACCGCCGAACACTGAAGCTTTCTTT
V gene: TRBV19
D gene: TRBD1
clone size: few
J gene: TRBJ1-1

CDR3 protein: CSARAPNYNEQFF
CDR3 DNA: TGCAGTGCTAGAGCTCCAAACTACAATGAGCAGTTCTTC
V gene: TRBV20-1
D gene: -
clone size: many
J gene: TRBJ2-1

CDR3 protein: CASSGGTTPRWNIQYF
CDR3 DNA: TGTGCCAGCAGCGGGGGGACGACGCCTCGGTGGAACATTCAGTACTTC
V gene: TRBV5-6
D gene: -
clone size: few
J gene: TRBJ2-4

CDR3 protein: CAISDTGLAGADEQYF
CDR3 DNA: TGTGCCATCAGTGACACGGGACTAGCGGGAGCTGACGAGCAGTACTTC
V gene: TRBV10-3
D gene: TRBD2
clone size: few
J gene: TRBJ2-7

CDR3 protein: CASSLVTGRYGYTF
CDR3 DNA: TGTGCCAGCAGTTTAGTAACAGGACGCTATGGCTACACCTTC
V gene: TRBV12-3/TRBV12-4
D gene: -
clone size: many
J gene: TRBJ1-2

CDR3 protein: CASSLLGPGNTIYF
CDR3 DNA: TGTGCCAGCAGTTTATTGGGACCTGGAAACACCATATATTTT
V gene: TRBV12-3/TRBV12-4
D gene: -
clone size: -
J gene: TRBJ1-3

CDR3 protein: CASSLSGGDQDTQYF
CDR3 DNA: TGTGCCAGCAGCTTATCTGGGGGGGATCAAGATACGCAGTATTTT
V gene: TRBV7-9
D gene: TRBD2
clone size: few
J gene: TRBJ2-3

CDR3 protein: CASSFSGTGVSEQYF
CDR3 DNA: TGCGCCAGCAGCTTCTCCGGGACAGGGGTCTCCGAGCAGTACTTC
V gene: TRBV5-1
D gene: TRBD1
clone size: -
J gene: TRBJ2-7

CDR3 protein: CASSFSGHVTEAFF
CDR3 DNA: TGTGCCAGCAGCTTCTCGGGACATGTCACTGAAGCTTTCTTT
V gene: TRBV7-9
D gene: -
clone size: -
J gene: TRBJ1-1

CDR3 protein: CSAIGTGLGSPLHF
CDR3 DNA: TGCAGCGCCATCGGGACAGGATTAGGGTCACCCCTCCACTTT
V gene: TRBV29-1
D gene: TRBD1
clone size: -
J gene: TRBJ1-6

CDR3 protein: CASSSPFGSGIQETQYF
CDR3 DNA: TGTGCCAGCAGTTCTCCTTTTGGTAGCGGAATACAAGAGACCCAGTACTTC
V gene: TRBV9
D gene: -
clone size: -
J gene: TRBJ2-5

CDR3 protein: CASSVAGSESTDTQYF
CDR3 DNA: TGTGCCAGCAGCGTAGCGGGGTCAGAGAGCACAGATACGCAGTATTTT
V gene: TRBV9
D gene: -
clone size: -
J gene: TRBJ2-3

CDR3 protein: CASSLRSSGANVLTF
CDR3 DNA: TGTGCCAGCAGCCTACGCTCCTCTGGGGCCAACGTCCTGACTTTC
V gene: TRBV3-1
D gene: -
clone size: many
J gene: TRBJ2-6

CDR3 protein: CASSQVGRGLDGQPQHF
CDR3 DNA: TGCGCCAGCAGCCAAGTGGGACGGGGGCTAGACGGTCAGCCCCAGCATTTT
V gene: TRBV4-1
D gene: -
clone size: few
J gene: TRBJ1-5

CDR3 protein: CASSVGTGSYGYTF
CDR3 DNA: TGTGCCAGCAGCGTTGGGACAGGGAGCTATGGCTACACCTTC
V gene: TRBV9
D gene: TRBD1
clone size: -
J gene: TRBJ1-2

CDR3 protein: CASSQPGQRIYF
CDR3 DNA: TGTGCCAGCAGTCAGCCGGGACAGCGGATATACTTC
V gene: TRBV12-3/TRBV12-4
D gene: TRBD1
clone size: few
J gene: TRBJ2-7

CDR3 protein: CATSRAAVTYEQYF
CDR3 DNA: TGTGCCACCAGCAGAGCGGCGGTAACCTACGAGCAGTACTTC
V gene: TRBV15
D gene: -
clone size: -
J gene: TRBJ2-7

CDR3 protein: CASSPIGDERRERAFF
CDR3 DNA: TGTGCCAGCAGCCCCATCGGCGATGAACGCAGGGAGAGAGCTTTCTTT
V gene: TRBV12-3/TRBV12-4
D gene: -
clone size: -
J gene: TRBJ1-1

CDR3 protein: CASRAREYYGYTF
CDR3 DNA: TGTGCCAGCAGAGCCAGGGAGTACTATGGCTACACCTTC
V gene: TRBV12-3/TRBV12-4
D gene: -
clone size: -
J gene: TRBJ1-2

CDR3 protein: CAISAVRETDTQYF
CDR3 DNA: TGTGCCATCAGTGCGGTCAGGGAAACAGATACGCAGTATTTT
V gene: TRBV10-3
D gene: -
clone size: -
J gene: TRBJ2-3

CDR3 protein: CSAPGPSGAFTDTQYF
CDR3 DNA: TGCAGTGCTCCGGGCCCTAGCGGGGCATTCACAGATACGCAGTATTTT
V gene: TRBV20-1
D gene: TRBD2
clone size: -
J gene: TRBJ2-3

CDR3 protein: CASSNPQGGTDTQYF
CDR3 DNA: TGTGCCAGCAGCAATCCCCAGGGAGGCACAGATACGCAGTATTTT
V gene: TRBV5-4
D gene: -
clone size: -
J gene: TRBJ2-3

CDR3 protein: CASREDGNTEAFF
CDR3 DNA: TGTGCCAGCAGAGAGGACGGTAACACTGAAGCTTTCTTT
V gene: TRBV6-1
D gene: -
clone size: -
J gene: TRBJ1-1

CDR3 protein: CASSLDTGNNEQYF
CDR3 DNA: TGTGCCAGCAGCTTAGATACAGGGAACAACGAGCAGTACTTC
V gene: TRBV11-2
D gene: -
clone size: few
J gene: TRBJ2-7

CDR3 protein: CSAPWQRKTYNEQFF
CDR3 DNA: TGCAGTGCCCCATGGCAGCGGAAGACCTACAATGAGCAGTTCTTC
V gene: TRBV20-1
D gene: -
clone size: -
J gene: TRBJ2-1

CDR3 protein: CASSFQRQGSYNEQFF
CDR3 DNA: TGCGCCAGCAGCTTCCAGCGTCAGGGGAGTTACAATGAGCAGTTCTTC
V gene: TRBV5-1
D gene: -
clone size: few
J gene: TRBJ2-1

CDR3 protein: CASSPGGRAGLDQYF
CDR3 DNA: TGTGCCAGCAGCCCAGGAGGAAGGGCAGGGCTTGACCAGTACTTC
V gene: TRBV9
D gene: -
clone size: -
J gene: TRBJ2-5

CDR3 protein: CASSEIGENHGYTF
CDR3 DNA: TGTGCCAGCAGTGAGATAGGGGAGAACCATGGCTACACCTTC
V gene: TRBV25-1
D gene: -
clone size: -
J gene: TRBJ1-2

CDR3 protein: CASPGPGGDDNEQFF
CDR3 DNA: TGTGCCAGCCCCGGGCCGGGGGGTGACGACAATGAGCAGTTCTTC
V gene: TRBV12-3/TRBV12-4
D gene: TRBD2
clone size: -
J gene: TRBJ2-1

CDR3 protein: CASSVGRGSEQYF
CDR3 DNA: TGTGCCAGCAGCGTAGGGCGGGGGAGCGAGCAGTACTTC
V gene: TRBV9
D gene: TRBD2
clone size: -
J gene: TRBJ2-7

CDR3 protein: CASSVEGVDEQFF
CDR3 DNA: TGTGCCAGCAGCGTAGAAGGGGTCGATGAGCAGTTCTTC
V gene: TRBV9
D gene: -
clone size: -
J gene: TRBJ2-1

CDR3 protein: CASSGVPTDPEAFF
CDR3 DNA: TGTGCCAGCAGCGGGGTCCCGACCGATCCTGAAGCTTTCTTT
V gene: TRBV5-5
D gene: -
clone size: few
J gene: TRBJ1-1

CDR3 protein: CASSSGQGDNEQFF
CDR3 DNA: TGTGCCAGCAGCTCGGGACAGGGGGACAATGAGCAGTTCTTC
V gene: TRBV13
D gene: TRBD1
clone size: -
J gene: TRBJ2-1

CDR3 protein: CASRQTGVFNYGYTF
CDR3 DNA: TGTGCCAGCAGGCAAACGGGGGTATTTAACTATGGCTACACCTTC
V gene: TRBV6-4
D gene: -
clone size: -
J gene: TRBJ1-2

CDR3 protein: CASSYSNRGSYEQYF
CDR3 DNA: TGTGCCAGCAGTTACTCGAACAGGGGTAGCTACGAGCAGTACTTC
V gene: TRBV6-5
D gene: TRBD1
clone size: -
J gene: TRBJ2-7

CDR3 protein: CASSRVQGRTGELFF
CDR3 DNA: TGTGCCAGTTCTCGAGTTCAGGGAAGGACCGGGGAGCTGTTTTTT
V gene: TRBV25-1
D gene: -
clone size: -
J gene: TRBJ2-2

CDR3 protein: CASSSILRYEQYF
CDR3 DNA: TGTGCCAGCAGTTCTATACTCCGCTACGAGCAGTACTTC
V gene: TRBV12-3/TRBV12-4
D gene: -
clone size: few
J gene: TRBJ2-7

CDR3 protein: CASSSGTSGKSSYNEQFF
CDR3 DNA: TGTGCCAGCAGTTCCGGGACTAGCGGGAAGAGCTCCTACAATGAGCAGTTCTTC
V gene: TRBV12-3/TRBV12-4
D gene: TRBD2
clone size: few
J gene: TRBJ2-1

CDR3 protein: CASSSGAQNSPLHF
CDR3 DNA: TGTGCCAGCAGCTCGGGAGCCCAGAATTCACCCCTCCACTTT
V gene: TRBV7-3
D gene: -
clone size: -
J gene: TRBJ1-6

CDR3 protein: CSAEGRGDGYSNQPQHF
CDR3 DNA: TGCAGTGCAGAAGGGAGAGGGGATGGGTATAGCAATCAGCCCCAGCATTTT
V gene: TRBV20-1
D gene: -
clone size: -
J gene: TRBJ1-5

CDR3 protein: CASSLAGGNAYEQYF
CDR3 DNA: TGTGCCAGCAGTTTAGCAGGGGGCAATGCCTACGAGCAGTACTTC
V gene: TRBV27
D gene: TRBD1
clone size: -
J gene: TRBJ2-7

CDR3 protein: CASSQGDSPLHF
CDR3 DNA: TGCGCCAGCAGCCAAGGGGATTCACCCCTCCACTTT
V gene: TRBV4-1
D gene: -
clone size: few
J gene: TRBJ1-6

CDR3 protein: CASSRLAADNEQFF
CDR3 DNA: TGTGCCAGCAGCCGACTAGCGGCTGACAATGAGCAGTTCTTC
V gene: TRBV25-1
D gene: TRBD2
clone size: few
J gene: TRBJ2-1

CDR3 protein: CASSASISGLSYNEQFF
CDR3 DNA: TGTGCCAGCAGCGCCTCCATTAGCGGTCTCTCCTACAATGAGCAGTTCTTC
V gene: TRBV9
D gene: -
clone size: -
J gene: TRBJ2-1

CDR3 protein: CASVAGGNNEQFF
CDR3 DNA: TGTGCCAGCGTAGCAGGGGGTAACAATGAGCAGTTCTTC
V gene: TRBV7-6
D gene: TRBD1
clone size: once
J gene: TRBJ2-1

CDR3 protein: CATSGGRRVPETQYF
CDR3 DNA: TGTGCCACCAGTGGGGGTCGCAGGGTCCCGGAGACCCAGTACTTC
V gene: TRBV24-1
D gene: -
clone size: -
J gene: TRBJ2-5

CDR3 protein: CSAGGLAGVESTDTQYF
CDR3 DNA: TGCAGTGCGGGGGGGCTAGCGGGAGTTGAGAGCACAGATACGCAGTATTTT
V gene: TRBV20-1
D gene: TRBD2
clone size: -
J gene: TRBJ2-3